This T cell receptor (beta chain) comes out of a study of early T cells in non-severe SARS-CoV-2 infection. This clonotype was picked up many times. Its antigen is currently unknown. Trimming stripped 1 base from V and 5 bases from J, with 11 bases between. This CDR3 is built from 15 residues. CDR1 and CDR2 from the germline V gene are SEHNR and FQNEAQ (reference sequence). TCRdb re-analysed the 5' RACE reads in MiXCR, keeping a single row per CDR3 protein. The table has some 60,000 distinct CDR3 sequences, roughly 10% seen once. Whole-study findings and limits: Anti-spike CD8 responses were favored in VDJdb matching, and private and CD4 specificities were missed.

The chain combines TRBV7-9 with TRBJ1-4; D not certain. Sequenced sample: whole blood. This TCR came from an adult who was a healthcare worker with PCR-confirmed SARS-CoV-2 infection or an uninfected control (not recorded which). This CDR3 is CASSLEGQANEKLFF. CDR3 in DNA: TGTGCCAGCAGCTTAGAGGGTCAGGCCAATGAAAAACTGTTTTTT.